These 18 T cell receptor beta chains came from one sample sequenced in a study of regulatory T cells in long-lasting Graves disease. Arm-PCR of CDR3 regions and iRepertoire HTBI primers were the basis on which TCR beta libraries were built. TCRdb analysed the multiplex PCR reads with MiXCR anew, one entry per CDR3 protein. In the table there are about 220,000 distinct CDR3 sequences, approximately 19% of which are singletons. Time point indicated: newly diagnosed GD, antithyroid drugs for less than 3 months. Following extraction of RNA from PBMCs, that RNA was used to make the TCR library. These data also formed part of another study, on T cells in Graves' hyperthyroidism and ophthalmopathy.

Sequenced material: peripheral blood mononuclear cells (PBMCs), taken at new diagnosis, from a patient treated with antithyroid drugs. Receptor source: a woman younger than 45 with Graves disease.

The chain employs TRBV4-1 and TRBJ1-2, with D unclear. The CDR3 extends over 16 amino acids. Trimming shortened V by 4 bases and J by 2 bases, and 17 bases separated the two germline ends. Germline lookup yields CDR1 MGHRA and CDR2 YSYEKL. The CDR3 DNA sequence: TGCGCCAGCAGCCCAGTGTTAGCAGACGGGAACTATGGCTACACCTTC. Translated, it gives CASSPVLADGNYGYTF.

This clonotype was seen ten or more times. The chain couples TRBV18 to TRBJ2-7, with D possibly matching TRBD1 (6 bases). Germline CDR1 is KGHSH and CDR2 is LQKENI. The CDR3 sequence is 14 residues long. Deletions cut 3 bases from V and 5 bases from J, with 14 bases between. The CDR3 sequence is CASSPGQGSNEQYF. CDR3 DNA sequence: TGTGCCAGCTCACCGGGGCAGGGGAGCAACGAGCAGTACTTC.

This clonotype occurred many times. The V call is TRBV20-1, the J call TRBJ2-3; TRBD2 matches 9 bases. The germline gives CDR1 DFQATT, CDR2 SNEGSKA (reference sequence). This CDR3 region has 15 residues. The ends lost 0 bases at V and 10 bases at J; junction bases unmatched: 11. The CDR3 here is CSARDAVAGVIAQYF. In DNA, the CDR3 is TGCAGTGCTAGAGATGCGGTAGCGGGAGTAATTGCGCAGTATTTT.

This clonotype was observed many times. The chain uses TRBV18 and TRBJ1-1, with 7 bases fitting TRBD1. This CDR3 region has 16 residues. CDR1 and CDR2 (germline): KGHSH, LQKENI. J lost 1 base, V lost 1 base, and 6 bases had no gene match. The chain's CDR3 is CASSPLPRGRNTEAFF. CDR3 sequence (DNA): TGTGCCAGCTCACCACTCCCCAGGGGGAGGAACACTGAAGCTTTCTTT.

The table lists this clonotype with many counts. The genes are TRBV11-2 and TRBJ1-4; D gene uncertain. Germline CDR1 is SGHAT and CDR2 is FQNNGV. Trimming removed 5 bases from V and 8 bases from J, with 9 bases in between. The CDR3 contains 12 residues. The CDR3 nucleotides are TGTGCCAGCAGCCCCCTGGGCGAAAAACTGTTTTTT. It translates to CASSPLGEKLFF.

Many counts were recorded for this clonotype. The chain couples TRBV5-1 to TRBJ2-7, with 7 bases lining up with TRBD2. The CDR3 sequence is 16 residues long. Germline loops: CDR1 SGHRS, CDR2 YFSETQ. J lost 0 bases, V lost 0 bases, and 6 bases had no gene match. Written as DNA, the CDR3 is TGCGCCAGCAGCTTGGCTAGCGGAACCCTCTCCTACGAGCAGTACTTC. Translated, it gives CASSLASGTLSYEQYF. The whole variable domain, remainder taken from reference TRBV5-1 and TRBJ2-7, is KAGVTQTPRYLIKTRGQQVTLSCSPISGHRSVSWYQQTPGQGLQFLFEYFSETQRNKGNFPGRFSGRQFSNSRSEMNVSTLELGDSALYLCASSLASGTLSYEQYFGPGTRLTVT.

This clonotype was seen a few times. The chain carries TRBV9 and TRBJ1-3; D is unclear. Trimming pared 0 bases from V and 2 bases from J, leaving 9 bases between. The germline gives CDR1 SGDLS, CDR2 YYNGEE. The CDR3 has 15 residues. The CDR3 spells CASSVEHGAGNTIYF. The DNA of the CDR3 is TGTGCCAGCAGCGTAGAGCATGGCGCTGGAAACACCATATATTTT.

This clonotype was detected many times. The chain is built from TRBV6-5 and TRBJ1-4; no clear D gene. CDR3 length: 15 residues. The V and J ends lost 3 bases and 8 bases respectively, with 16 bases between them. CDR1 and CDR2 (germline): MNHEY, SVGAGI. CDR3 in amino acids: CASSYLGGLGEKLFF. The CDR3 coding sequence is TGTGCCAGCAGTTATTTGGGAGGGTTGGGGGAAAAACTGTTTTTT.

This clonotype occurred a few times. This may come from a read error, since a much larger clone is one base off. The chain links TRBV11-2 to TRBJ1-1; D gene unclear. The length of the CDR3 is 15 residues. Looked up from germline, CDR1 is SGHAT and CDR2 is FQNNGV. This CDR3 reads CASSQVSFLNTVAFF. DNA of the CDR3: TGTGCCAGCAGCCAAGTCAGCTTTCTGAACACTGTAGCTTTCTTT. The variable domain in full, completed from reference TRBV11-2 and TRBJ1-1, reads EAGVAQSPRYKIIEKRQSVAFWCNPISGHATLYWYQQILGQGPKLLIQFQNNGVVDDSQLPKDRFSAERLKGVDSTLKIQPAKLEDSAVYLCASSQVSFLNTVAFFGQGTRLTVV.

This clonotype has a count of ten or more. This sequence joins TRBV27 and TRBJ2-7, with 11 bases fitting TRBD2. Trimming removed 0 bases from V and 2 bases from J; junction bases left unmatched: 3. The CDR3 spans 16 residues. Germline CDR1 MNHEY, CDR2 SMNVEV (reference sequence). In DNA form, the CDR3 reads TGTGCCAGCAGTTTATCTCTTAGCGGGGGGGCCTACGAGCAGTACTTC. It codes for CASSLSLSGGAYEQYF.

This chain links TRBV27 with TRBJ1-6; 10 bases map to TRBD1. The V segment lost 7 bases and the J segment 8 bases; nucleotides outside the gene matches: 5. In germline, CDR1 is MNHEY, CDR2 SMNVEV (reference sequence). This CDR3 has 14 residues. CDR3 amino acids: CASTPGQGYSPLHF. The CDR3, as DNA: TGTGCCAGCACGCCGGGACAGGGGTATTCACCCCTCCACTTT.

This chain links TRBV11-2 with TRBJ1-1, with D possibly TRBD1 on 5 matching bases. Trimming left V 1 base short and J 1 base short, with 10 bases between. Germline CDR1 is SGHAT and CDR2 is FQNNGV. The CDR3 runs to 15 residues. The CDR3 DNA reads TGTGCCAGCAGCTTAGTGGGGCTGGGGAACACTGAAGCTTTCTTT. As protein: CASSLVGLGNTEAFF.

Ten or more counts support this clonotype. The chain carries TRBV11-2 and TRBJ2-4; D may be TRBD1 (5 bases). The length of the CDR3 is 11 residues. V lost 4 bases and J lost 10, with 8 bases in between. CDR1 and CDR2 (germline): SGHAT, FQNNGV. The CDR3 DNA follows: TGTGCCAGCAGCTCCACAGGAATTCAGTACTTC. It encodes CASSSTGIQYF.

This clonotype occurred a few times. The chain links TRBV20-1 to TRBJ2-1; 10 bases are shared with TRBD1. The ends lost 1 base at V and 8 bases at J; junction bases unmatched: 17. CDR1 DFQATT and CDR2 SNEGSKA come from the germline V gene (reference sequence). The CDR3 consists of 18 residues. CDR3 DNA: TGCAGTGCTAGAGGTATCTCCAATCCCCCGGGGACAGGGGATGAGCAGTTCTTC. Translating gives CSARGISNPPGTGDEQFF.

This clonotype was seen repeatedly, ten times or more. The chain combines TRBV2 with TRBJ1-5, with unresolved D. Per the germline V gene, CDR1 is SNHLY and CDR2 is FYNNEI. Trimming took off 11 bases at V and 0 bases at J, with 14 bases between the two ends. The CDR3 is 14 amino acids. The CDR3 sequence is CASEASNSNQPQHF. In nucleotides, the CDR3 is TGTGCCTCCGAGGCGAGTAATAGCAATCAGCCCCAGCATTTT.

This clonotype has ten or more counts. The V and J genes are TRBV30 and TRBJ1-2; maybe TRBD1 (6 bases). The V gene's germline CDR1 is GTSNPN and CDR2 SVGIG (reference sequence). The length of the CDR3 is 13 residues. The V and J ends lost 2 bases and 8 bases respectively, with 15 bases between them. The CDR3 reads CAWSTGLGRGYTF. CDR3 nucleotides: TGTGCCTGGAGTACAGGGCTTGGGAGGGGCTACACCTTC. Full variable domain (rest looked up from reference TRBV30 and TRBJ1-2): SQTIHQWPATLVQPVGSPLSLECTVEGTSNPNLYWYRQAAGRGLQLLFYSVGIGQISSEVPQNLSASRPQDRQFILSSKKLLLSDSGFYLCAWSTGLGRGYTFGSGTRLTVV.

This clonotype has ten or more counts. V is TRBV2 and J is TRBJ1-2, with 7 bases that match TRBD1. V trimming: 6 bases; J trimming: 4 bases; junction bases outside the gene matches: 5. Germline assignment: CDR1 SNHLY and CDR2 FYNNEI. CDR3 size: 13 residues. The CDR3 nucleotides are TGTGCCAGCAGACAGGGGTGGATCTATGGCTACACCTTC. As protein: CASRQGWIYGYTF.

At least ten counts were recorded for this clonotype. The V and J genes are TRBV20-1 and TRBJ2-3, with unresolved D. CDR1 is DFQATT and CDR2 is SNEGSKA in the germline V gene (reference sequence). The CDR3 length is 15 residues. V lost 7 bases and J 8 bases, leaving 25 bases between the germline ends. The CDR3 sequence is CSVISGPLGTGTQYF. CDR3 DNA sequence: TGCAGTGTTATATCCGGGCCGCTAGGCACGGGTACGCAGTATTTT.